The 27 T cell receptor beta chains below were found in one sample sequenced in a study of blood T cell repertoires in COVID-19. The repertoire was sequenced with immunoSEQ multiplex PCR; TCRdb's copy has only in-frame clones and lacks some. The sample contains about 160,000 clones, roughly 84% of which appear only once. The sequencing sample was made of peripheral blood. All receptors come from a woman of 80 years or more with active or convalescent COVID-19.

This rearrangement joins TRBV28 to TRBJ1-2; perhaps TRBD1 as D (5 bases). With 5 bases removed from V and 0 bases from J, the gap between germline ends came to 16 bases. The CDR3 sequence is 16 residues long. Germline CDR1 reads MDHEN; CDR2 reads SYDVKM. The CDR3 sequence: CASSLPRTSSNYGYTF. CDR3 nucleotide sequence: TGTGCCAGCAGTCTCCCCCGGACATCTTCTAACTATGGCTACACCTTC.

Only a few counts were recorded for this clone. The genes are TRBV2 and TRBJ2-1; the D gene is possibly TRBD1 (5 bases). The CDR3 sequence is 15 residues long. CDR1 and CDR2 (germline): SNHLY, FYNNEI. The germline V and J ends were trimmed by 7 bases and 6 bases, with 19 bases remaining between them. As DNA, the CDR3 is TGTGCCAGCACCTTACCCGGACATAATGCCAATGAGCAGTTCTTC. Residues: CASTLPGHNANEQFF.

The chain couples TRBV5-1 to TRBJ1-1; TRBD1 might be the D (5 bases). The CDR3 has 14 residues. The V gene's germline CDR1 is SGHRS and CDR2 YFSETQ. The V gene lost 1 base and the J gene lost 1 base, with 8 bases spanning the gap. DNA of the CDR3: TGCGCCAGCAGCTTGTCCGGGGGGAACACTGAAGCTTTCTTT. This encodes CASSLSGGNTEAFF.

This sequence joins TRBV5-1 and TRBJ1-3; D not resolved. This CDR3 spans 16 amino acids. Germline V gene lookup returns CDR1 SGHRS and CDR2 YFSETQ. Deletions cut 4 bases from V and 0 bases from J, with 14 bases between. The CDR3 here is CASSNWGASSGNTIYF. The CDR3 nucleotides are TGCGCCAGCAGCAACTGGGGAGCGAGCTCTGGAAACACCATATATTTT. The variable domain in full, with the rest retrieved from reference TRBV5-1 and TRBJ1-3, is KAGVTQTPRYLIKTRGQQVTLSCSPISGHRSVSWYQQTPGQGLQFLFEYFSETQRNKGNFPGRFSGRQFSNSRSEMNVSTLELGDSALYLCASSNWGASSGNTIYFGEGSWLTVV.

The chain links TRBV28 to TRBJ1-1; no clear D gene. This CDR3 has 13 residues. Trimming left V 10 bases short and J 5 bases short, with 17 bases between. Germline V gene data show CDR1 as MDHEN and CDR2 as SYDVKM. The CDR3 protein is CATSDRFLTEAFF. In DNA form, the CDR3 reads TGTGCCACCTCTGATCGGTTTTTGACTGAAGCTTTCTTT. The full variable domain, rest sourced from reference TRBV28 and TRBJ1-1, is DVKVTQSSRYLVKRTGEKVFLECVQDMDHENMFWYRQDPGLGLRLIYFSYDVKMKEKGDIPEGYSVSREKKERFSLILESASTNQTSMYLCATSDRFLTEAFFGQGTRLTVV.

V and J are TRBV5-1 and TRBJ1-3; D not resolved. Trimming removed 0 bases from V and 0 bases from J, with 7 bases in between. The V gene's germline CDR1 is SGHRS and CDR2 YFSETQ. CDR3 length equals 15 residues. The CDR3 coding sequence is TGCGCCAGCAGCTTGGGCGGCAGCTCTGGAAACACCATATATTTT. It specifies CASSLGGSSGNTIYF.

This sequence joins TRBV2 and TRBJ1-5; D possibly corresponds to TRBD1 (5 bases). This CDR3 region has 13 residues. The germline gives CDR1 SNHLY, CDR2 FYNNEI. Trimming removed 9 bases at V and 2 bases at J, with 11 bases between. CDR3 residues: CASAGGGNQPQHF. The CDR3 bases are TGTGCCAGTGCGGGGGGTGGCAATCAGCCCCAGCATTTT.

The chain links TRBV7-8 to TRBJ2-7, with 10 bases lining up with TRBD1. This CDR3 is built from 14 residues. Trimming took 5 bases from V and 3 from J; bases not matched to a gene: 4. Germline V gene data show CDR1 as SGHVS and CDR2 as FQNEAQ. CDR3 loop: CASSLRTGGYEQYF. As DNA, the CDR3 is TGTGCCAGCAGCCTACGGACAGGGGGCTACGAGCAGTACTTC.

J is TRBJ2-7 and V is TRBV19; D may be TRBD1 (6 bases). Germline V gene sequence: CDR1 LNHDA, CDR2 SQIVND (reference sequence). The length of the CDR3 is 14 residues. The V end lost 2 bases, the J end lost 0 bases, and 8 bases lay between the germline ends. Written as DNA, the CDR3 is TGTGCCAGTAGTATACAGGGGATCTCCTACGAGCAGTACTTC. Amino acids: CASSIQGISYEQYF.

The genes are TRBV24-1 and TRBJ2-1, with 8 bases that match TRBD2. The CDR3 totals 16 residues. V lost 5 bases and J lost 1; bases outside the gene matches: 6. CDR1 and CDR2 (germline): KGHDR, SFDVKD. The chain's CDR3 is CATSGPTSGSYNEQFF. CDR3 DNA sequence: TGTGCCACCAGTGGCCCAACTAGCGGATCCTACAATGAGCAGTTCTTC.

The rearrangement joins TRBV5-6 to TRBJ2-2, with D unclear. The CDR3 is 14 residues long. CDR1 SGHDT and CDR2 YYEEEE come from the germline V gene. Trimming pared 3 bases from V and 4 bases from J, leaving 10 bases between. Written as DNA, the CDR3 is TGTGCCAGCAGCTCCATTAGTGTCACCGGGGAGCTGTTTTTT. Translated: CASSSISVTGELFF.

V usage is TRBV28 and J usage is TRBJ2-7; 14 bases are shared with TRBD2. The J segment lost 3 bases and the V segment lost 6 bases, leaving 7 bases of the junction unmatched. From germline, CDR1 is MDHEN and CDR2 SYDVKM. The CDR3 length is 16 residues. CDR3 amino acids: CASRTPGLAGVYEQYF. The CDR3 DNA sequence: TGTGCCAGCAGGACACCGGGACTAGCGGGAGTCTACGAGCAGTACTTC. Based on the CDR3 plus reference TRBV28 and TRBJ2-7, the full variable domain is DVKVTQSSRYLVKRTGEKVFLECVQDMDHENMFWYRQDPGLGLRLIYFSYDVKMKEKGDIPEGYSVSREKKERFSLILESASTNQTSMYLCASRTPGLAGVYEQYFGPGTRLTVT.

The sample holds one count of this clone. The rearrangement uses TRBV19 and TRBJ2-3; D not certain. The length of the CDR3 is 15 residues. The V end was cut by 1 base, the J end by 0 bases, with 8 bases between. The germline V gene encodes CDR1 LNHDA and CDR2 SQIVND (reference sequence). CDR3 DNA sequence: TGTGCCAGTAGTATAGTGCACTACAGCACAGATACGCAGTATTTT. This gives the protein CASSIVHYSTDTQYF.

This clone occurred a few times. The V and J genes are TRBV6-5 and TRBJ2-1; 9 nucleotides align to TRBD2. V shed 2 bases and J 6 bases; nucleotides not matched to a gene: 5. Germline-derived CDR1 and CDR2 are MNHEY and SVGAGI. The CDR3 length is 15 residues. Written as DNA, the CDR3 is TGTGCCAGCAGTTACACTAGCGGGCATGGCAATGAGCAGTTCTTC. As protein: CASSYTSGHGNEQFF.

In regard to this clone: Other DNA sequences within the sample encode an identical CDR3. The rearrangement joins TRBV9 to TRBJ1-1; a possible D gene is TRBD1 (6 bases). Per the germline V gene, CDR1 is SGDLS and CDR2 is YYNGEE. The CDR3 is 15 residues long. The V gene lost 4 bases and the J gene lost 1 base, with 14 bases spanning the gap. CDR3 residues: CASSPRTDPNTEAFF. The CDR3 coding sequence is TGTGCCAGCAGCCCCAGGACAGATCCGAACACTGAAGCTTTCTTT.

The chain carries TRBV2 and TRBJ2-2; 7 bases match TRBD2. The V segment lost 8 bases and the J segment 3 bases; nucleotides outside the gene matches: 0. There are 12 residues in the CDR3. Germline-derived CDR1 and CDR2 are SNHLY and FYNNEI. CDR3 nucleotides: TGTGCCAGCGCGGGAGACACCGGGGAGCTGTTTTTT. Its translation: CASAGDTGELFF. The complete variable domain, with remaining parts taken from reference TRBV2 and TRBJ2-2, reads EPEVTQTPSHQVTQMGQEVILRCVPISNHLYFYWYRQILGQKVEFLVSFYNNEISEKSEIFDDQFSVERPDGSNFTLKIRSTKLEDSAMYFCASAGDTGELFFGEGSRLTVL.

This sequence joins TRBV19 and TRBJ2-3; 7 nucleotides agree with TRBD2. Germline V gene lookup returns CDR1 LNHDA and CDR2 SQIVND (reference sequence). This CDR3 is built from 17 residues. V lost 1 base and J lost 1; bases outside the gene matches: 8. The CDR3 DNA follows: TGTGCCAGTAGTATAGTTTTTGGACTAGAAGGCACAGATACGCAGTATTTT. Residues: CASSIVFGLEGTDTQYF. The full variable domain, with the rest looked up from reference TRBV19 and TRBJ2-3, is DGGITQSPKYLFRKEGQNVTLSCEQNLNHDAMYWYRQDPGQGLRLIYYSQIVNDFQKGDIAEGYSVSREKKESFPLTVTSAQKNPTAFYLCASSIVFGLEGTDTQYFGPGTRLTVL.

The V gene is TRBV7-3, the J gene TRBJ2-1; TRBD2 matches 7 bases. The CDR3 runs to 16 residues. V shed 2 bases and J 7 bases; nucleotides not matched to a gene: 11. The germline gives CDR1 SGHTA, CDR2 FQGTGA. The CDR3 region is CASSLGVTGGGNEQFF. CDR3 nucleotides: TGTGCCAGCAGCTTAGGTGTGACGGGAGGAGGGAATGAGCAGTTCTTC.

V usage is TRBV29-1 and J usage is TRBJ2-5, with 7 bases matching TRBD2. V gave up 3 bases and J gave up 3 bases; unmatched junction bases: 13. Germline lookup yields CDR1 SQVTM and CDR2 ANQGSEA. The CDR3 is 16 residues long. CDR3: CSVERLAGDAEETQYF. The CDR3 nucleotides are TGCAGCGTTGAGAGGCTGGCGGGAGACGCCGAAGAGACCCAGTACTTC.

The V and J genes are TRBV19 and TRBJ1-5, with 8 bases that match TRBD1. CDR1 and CDR2 from the germline V gene are LNHDA and SQIVND (reference sequence). V trimming: 1 base; J trimming: 4 bases; junction bases outside the gene matches: 3. This CDR3 contains 15 residues. CDR3 in DNA: TGTGCCAGTAGTATAGCCGACAGGGGTAATCAGCCCCAGCATTTT. Translating gives CASSIADRGNQPQHF.

V and J are TRBV19 and TRBJ2-6; 9 bases fit TRBD1. Germline values: CDR1 LNHDA, CDR2 SQIVND (reference sequence). The CDR3 extends over 15 amino acids. With 10 bases clipped from V and 4 bases from J, the junction kept 8 bases outside the gene matches. The DNA of the CDR3 is TGTGCCATCTCACAGGGGGCGGGAGGGGCCAACGTCCTGACTTTC. It translates to CAISQGAGGANVLTF.

There are a few counts of this clone. V gene TRBV6-1 combines with J gene TRBJ1-4; 7 positions agree with TRBD1. V trimming: 2 bases; J trimming: 2 bases; junction bases outside the gene matches: 2. The CDR3 is 15 residues long. Looked up from germline, CDR1 is MNHNS and CDR2 is SASEGT. In DNA, the CDR3 is TGTGCCAGCAGTGAAAAGGGGGCTACTAATGAAAAACTGTTTTTT. Residues: CASSEKGATNEKLFF.

The chain joins TRBV3-1 (or the pseudogene TRBV3-2) to TRBJ2-1; 10 bases fit TRBD2. Germline V gives CDR1 LGHDT, CDR2 YNNKEL (reference sequence). This CDR3 contains 12 residues. The V gene end was trimmed by 4 bases and the J gene end by 10 bases; junction bases not matched to a gene: 1. The CDR3 here is CASSPLAGEQFF. In DNA form, the CDR3 reads TGTGCCAGCAGCCCACTAGCGGGAGAGCAGTTCTTC.

V usage is TRBV5-1 and J usage is TRBJ2-1, with 7 bases fitting TRBD2. This CDR3 spans 15 amino acids. Germline assignment: CDR1 SGHRS and CDR2 YFSETQ. Germline trimming cut 7 bases from V and 12 bases from J; bases unmatched to any gene: 19. CDR3 DNA sequence: TGCGCCAGCGGACAAGCGGGACCTGCCGGTAGCGTGCAGTTCTTC. It encodes CASGQAGPAGSVQFF.

CDR3 coding DNA: TGTGCCAGCGGACGTGGGAGTAATCAGCCCCAGCATTTT. Protein product: CASGRGSNQPQHF. The genes are TRBV6-5 and TRBJ1-5, with no clear D. CDR1 and CDR2 from the germline V gene are MNHEY and SVGAGI. The CDR3 sequence is 13 residues long. V gave up 8 bases and J gave up 4 bases, with 12 bases separating them.

The chain couples TRBV6-5 to TRBJ2-1; 8 bases agree with TRBD2. The trim removed 9 bases at V and 0 bases at J, leaving 7 bases unmatched. This CDR3 has 15 residues. Germline V gene lookup returns CDR1 MNHEY and CDR2 SVGAGI. The CDR3 DNA sequence: TGTGCCAGTAGATTAGCGGGGAACTCCTACAATGAGCAGTTCTTC. Amino acids: CASRLAGNSYNEQFF.

The chain is built from TRBV2 and TRBJ1-2; a weak D match, TRBD1 (6 bases). Germline CDR1 is SNHLY and CDR2 is FYNNEI. This CDR3 is built from 14 residues. Trimming left V 6 bases short and J 2 bases short, with 13 bases between. The CDR3 bases are TGTGCCAGCAGGGCGGGGGCAGAAAACTATGGCTACACCTTC. This sequence encodes CASRAGAENYGYTF.